This T cell receptor (beta chain) was recorded in a study of T cells in pancreatic ductal adenocarcinoma. Study-level findings and limits: Compared with tumor, blood showed more total productive templates and roughly 8-fold more clonotypes. Blood clonality (roughly 0.072) did not differ significantly from tumor (approximately 0.1).

Germline V gene data show CDR1 as LNHDA and CDR2 as SQIVND (reference sequence). The CDR3 extends over 15 amino acids. With 6 bases removed from V and 0 bases from J, the gap between germline ends came to 9 bases. Surgery without prior neoadjuvant therapy was the treatment of the selected pancreatic ductal adenocarcinoma patients. Here immunoSEQ multiplex PCR was the method, and the copy in TCRdb shows in-frame clones only, minus some. The sample records more than 85,000 clones, 90% to 95% being singletons. With respect to this clone: The antigen is unknown.

The chain links TRBV19 to TRBJ2-6; D remains ambiguous. This clonotype was obtained from a human donor with pancreatic ductal adenocarcinoma. The sample was PBMCs. The CDR3 sequence: CASRDHSSGANVLTF. CDR3 nucleotide sequence: TGTGCCAGTAGGGATCACAGCTCTGGGGCCAACGTCCTGACTTTC.